The 7 T cell receptor beta chains listed next were all sequenced from one sample in a study of regulatory T cells in long-lasting Graves disease. According to the study, TCR beta libraries were built with iRepertoire HTBI primers and CDR3-region Arm-PCR. Each CDR3 protein is one row after TCRdb ran MiXCR on the multiplex PCR reads. The sample has about 220,000 distinct CDR3 sequences, about 18% seen once. The time point denotes: newly diagnosed GD, antithyroid drugs for less than 3 months. There was RNA extracted from PBMCs, and the TCR library was made from it. The input for sequencing was peripheral blood mononuclear cells (PBMCs), taken at new diagnosis, from a patient treated with antithyroid drugs. These receptor sequences come from a female donor with Graves disease.

Points on this clonotype: Given a much more abundant clone one base away, this may be a read error. The CDR3 bases are TGTGCCAGCAGTTACTCGTCTAGCGGATACAATGAGAAGTTCTTC. Its translation: CASSYSSSGYNEKFF. V usage is TRBV6-2 or TRBV6-3 and J usage is TRBJ2-1, with 7 bases lining up with TRBD2. Germline-derived CDR1 and CDR2 are MNHEY and SVGEGT. The CDR3 consists of 15 residues.

V usage is TRBV20-1 and J usage is TRBJ1-1; tentatively, D is TRBD1 (6 bases). The V end lost 1 base, the J end lost 8 bases, and 8 bases lay between the germline ends. The CDR3 loop spans 11 amino acids. CDR1 is DFQATT and CDR2 is SNEGSKA in the germline V gene (reference sequence). CDR3 DNA: TGCAGTGCTAGAGGAGACAGGGAAGCTTTCTTT. It translates to CSARGDREAFF.

This clonotype was detected ten times or more. The CDR3 sequence is CATRVGGTDTQYF. CDR3 sequence (DNA): TGTGCCACCAGGGTCGGCGGGACGGATACGCAGTATTTT. The V gene is TRBV24-1, the J gene TRBJ2-3, with D possibly TRBD2 on 6 matching bases. The CDR3 totals 13 residues. V gave up 7 bases and J gave up 6 bases, with 13 bases separating them. Germline CDR1 is KGHDR and CDR2 is SFDVKD.

This clonotype was seen more than once but under ten times. Its ends do not fully match the called genes, so a read error is possible. The rearrangement joins TRBV19 to TRBJ2-4; 7 bases fit TRBD1. Per the germline V gene, CDR1 is LNHDA and CDR2 is SQIVND (reference sequence). This CDR3 contains 16 residues. The CDR3 here is CASSPGGRLAKNIRYF. The CDR3 bases are TGTGCCAGTAGCCCAGGGGGACGCTTAGCCAAAAACATTCGGTACTTC. Combining the CDR3 with reference TRBV19 and TRBJ2-4 gives the whole variable domain DGGITQSPKYLFRKEGQNVTLSCEQNLNHDAMYWYRQDPGQGLRLIYYSQIVNDFQKGDIAEGYSVSREKKESFPLTVTSAQKNPTAFYLCASSPGGRLAKNIRYFGAGTRLSVL.

This clonotype was picked up many times. The chain joins TRBV28 to TRBJ1-2, with D perhaps TRBD1 (6 bases). V shed 7 bases and J shed 6 bases, with 15 bases lying between them. CDR3 length: 13 amino acids. Germline assignment: CDR1 MDHEN and CDR2 SYDVKM. The CDR3 sequence is CASTHRVRDGYTF. CDR3 nucleotides: TGTGCCAGCACCCACAGGGTGAGAGATGGCTACACCTTC.

This clonotype was recorded many times. The V call is TRBV27, the J call TRBJ2-4, with D maybe TRBD1 (5 bases). Germline CDR1 reads MNHEY; CDR2 reads SMNVEV (reference sequence). This CDR3 comprises 13 residues. V gave up 5 bases and J gave up 8 bases, with 13 bases separating them. CDR3 in DNA: TGTGCCAGCAGTCAAGGGATAGGGGACATTCAGTACTTC. It translates to CASSQGIGDIQYF.

About this clonotype: The conserved phenylalanine or tryptophan normally closing the CDR3 is absent here, so this likely arose from a read error. It is unclear where the CDR3 begins or ends on the DNA, so no DNA is shown, and the CDR3 is as TCRdb lists it. The V and J genes are TRBV3-1 and TRBJ1-2; the table's D gene call, TRBD1, was not cross checked with the DNA. Germline loops: CDR1 LGHDT, CDR2 YNNKEL (reference sequence). The CDR3 has 12 residues if both end residues are counted. The CDR3 region is CASCQDMGQFTL.